A selection of T cell receptor beta chains follows, all from one sample in a study of T cell repertoires in cytomegalovirus infection. A single record per CDR3 protein comes from TCRdb applying MiXCR to the reads. The top ten hold about 13% of the sample, which has hundreds of thousands of distinct CDR3 sequences, approximately 32% seen once. Sequencing was done on a sample of PBMCs. These receptors originate from a human donor in good health (CMV status not recorded). Some clones in this sample may be carry-over from other donors' samples. The CDR3 runs from the conserved cysteine through the conserved F or W. The D gene is left open where the match is weak. Clone size appears in some rows only: once, few, many, or a class for an expanded clone.

>TRBJ2-5|TRBV7-2|TRBD1|-
TGTGCCAGCAGCCAGGGACAGGGGAGGCCCCAGTACTTC
CASSQGQGRPQYF
>TRBJ2-4|TRBV7-2|TRBD1|many
TGTGCCAGCAGCCACACAGGGGCTCCTCCAAACATTCAGTACTTC
CASSHTGAPPNIQYF
>TRBJ1-4|TRBV12-3/TRBV12-4|-|few
TGTGCCGCCCAGAGAGGGAATGAAAAACTGTTTTTT
CAAQRGNEKLFF
>TRBJ1-5|TRBV7-2|-|many
TGTGCCAGCAGCTTAGTAACGTACGTAGGCAATCAGCCCCAGCATTTT
CASSLVTYVGNQPQHF
>TRBJ1-5|TRBV7-2|-|many
TGTGCCAGCAGCTTAGAGGTCAGGGTCGACTGGAAGAGCAATCAGCCCCAGCATTTT
CASSLEVRVDWKSNQPQHF
>TRBJ1-3|TRBV5-4|-|-
TGTGCCAGCAGCTCCTCGTCATCAGCGTACTCTGGAAACACCATATATTTT
CASSSSSSAYSGNTIYF
>TRBJ1-1|TRBV6-1|-|few
TGTGCCAGCAGTTCAGGGGCGATCATGAACACTGAAGCTTTCTTT
CASSSGAIMNTEAFF
>TRBJ1-2|TRBV12-3/TRBV12-4|-|-
TGTGCCAGCACTCCAGTGGGAGGGCGGTATGGCTACAACTTC
CASTPVGGRYGYNF
>TRBJ2-3|TRBV2|-|-
TGTGCCAGCAATGGAGACCGCACAGATACGCAGTATTTT
CASNGDRTDTQYF
>TRBJ1-6|TRBV6-1|-|many
TGTGCCAGCATTGGTAGGCAAAACTCCTATAATTCACCCCTCCACTTT
CASIGRQNSYNSPLHF
>TRBJ2-7|TRBV6-2/TRBV6-3|-|few
TGTGCCAGCAGTTACTCGAAGGTAGGGGCGCATCCCTACGAGCAGTACTTC
CASSYSKVGAHPYEQYF